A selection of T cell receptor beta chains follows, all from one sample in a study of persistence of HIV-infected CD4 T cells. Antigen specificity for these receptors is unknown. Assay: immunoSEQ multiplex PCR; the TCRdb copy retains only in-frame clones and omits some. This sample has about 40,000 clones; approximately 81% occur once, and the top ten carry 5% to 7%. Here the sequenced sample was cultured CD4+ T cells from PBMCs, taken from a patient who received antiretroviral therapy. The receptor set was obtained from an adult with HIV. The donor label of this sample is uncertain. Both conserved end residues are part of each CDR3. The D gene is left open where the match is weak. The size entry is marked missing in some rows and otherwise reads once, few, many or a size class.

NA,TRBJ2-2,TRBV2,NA,CASGRNANTGELFF,TGTGCCAGCGGTAGAAACGCGAACACCGGGGAGCTGTTTTTT
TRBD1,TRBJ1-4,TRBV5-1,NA,CASSSGQGGEKLFF,TGCGCCAGCAGCTCGGGACAGGGAGGGGAAAAACTGTTTTTT
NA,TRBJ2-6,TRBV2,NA,CASSSNPGANVLTF,TGTGCCAGCAGTTCTAACCCCGGGGCCAACGTCCTGACTTTC
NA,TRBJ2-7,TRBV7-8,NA,CASSFWGPNSYEQYF,TGTGCCAGCAGCTTCTGGGGGCCCAATTCCTACGAGCAGTACTTC
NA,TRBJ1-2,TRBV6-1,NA,CASSETDRTYGYTF,TGTGCCAGCAGTGAAACCGACCGTACCTATGGCTACACCTTC
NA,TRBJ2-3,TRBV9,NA,CASSVGVVLAADTQYF,TGTGCCAGCAGCGTAGGTGTAGTCCTAGCTGCAGATACGCAGTATTTT
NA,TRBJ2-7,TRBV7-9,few,CASSQQGDEQYF,TGTGCCAGCAGTCAACAGGGAGACGAGCAGTACTTC
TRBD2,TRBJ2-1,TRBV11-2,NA,CASSQGLAGGPPRLNEQFF,TGTGCCAGCAGCCAGGGACTAGCGGGGGGGCCCCCCCGACTCAATGAGCAGTTCTTC
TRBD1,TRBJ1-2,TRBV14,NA,CASSQQLGTASYGYTF,TGTGCCAGCAGCCAGCAACTCGGGACAGCGTCATATGGCTACACCTTC
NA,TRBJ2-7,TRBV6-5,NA,CASSYSGSRSYEQYF,TGTGCCAGCAGTTACTCTGGGAGCCGCTCCTACGAGCAGTACTTC
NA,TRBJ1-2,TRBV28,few,CASSSPGAQQESYYGYTF,TGTGCCAGCAGTTCACCAGGGGCTCAACAGGAGTCTTACTATGGCTACACCTTC
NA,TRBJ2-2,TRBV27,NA,CASSLQGRNTGELFF,TGTGCCAGCAGCTTACAGGGTCGGAACACCGGGGAGCTGTTTTTT
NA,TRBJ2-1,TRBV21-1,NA,CASSKESGYNEQFF,TGTGCCAGCAGCAAAGAGAGCGGATACAATGAGCAGTTCTTC
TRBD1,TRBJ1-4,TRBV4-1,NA,CASSQGDRVNEKLFF,TGCGCCAGCAGCCAAGGGGACAGAGTGAATGAAAAACTGTTTTTT
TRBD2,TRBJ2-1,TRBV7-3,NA,CASSLVLAGENEQFF,TGTGCCAGCAGCTTAGTACTAGCGGGAGAGAATGAGCAGTTCTTC
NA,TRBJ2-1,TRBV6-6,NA,CASSPLYNTGFYNEQFF,TGTGCCAGCAGTCCCTTGTATAACACAGGGTTCTACAATGAGCAGTTCTTC
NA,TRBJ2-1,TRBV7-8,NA,CASSFGGDSYNEQFF,TGTGCCAGCAGCTTTGGCGGGGACTCCTACAATGAGCAGTTCTTC
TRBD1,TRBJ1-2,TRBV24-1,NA,CATSDLRTGYGYTF,TGTGCCACCAGTGATTTACGGACAGGTTATGGCTACACCTTC
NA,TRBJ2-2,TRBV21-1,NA,CASSKHLPSGELFF,TGTGCCAGCAGCAAACACCTCCCCTCCGGGGAGCTGTTTTTT
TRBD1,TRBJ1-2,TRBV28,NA,CASNPDRTYGYTF,TGTGCCAGCAACCCGGACAGGACCTATGGCTACACCTTC
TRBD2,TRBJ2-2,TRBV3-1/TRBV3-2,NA,CASSQVAGGKTGELFF,TGTGCCAGCAGCCAAGTAGCGGGGGGGAAAACCGGGGAGCTGTTTTTT
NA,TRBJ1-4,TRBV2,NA,CASGDGINEKLFF,TGTGCCAGCGGCGACGGGATAAATGAAAAACTGTTTTTT
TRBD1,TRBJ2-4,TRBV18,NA,CASSLPYRDRVDVAIQYF,TGTGCCAGCTCACTACCATACCGGGACAGGGTTGATGTGGCCATTCAGTACTTC
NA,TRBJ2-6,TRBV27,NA,CASRDSGANVLTF,TGTGCCAGCAGGGACTCTGGGGCCAACGTCCTGACTTTC
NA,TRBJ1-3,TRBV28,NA,CASSPVSSGNTIYF,TGTGCCAGCAGTCCCGTCAGCTCTGGAAACACCATATATTTT
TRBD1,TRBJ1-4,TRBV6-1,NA,CASSEGQGAGKLFF,TGTGCCAGCAGTGAGGGACAGGGAGCCGGAAAACTGTTTTTT
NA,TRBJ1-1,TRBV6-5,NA,CASSSKVTDTEAFF,TGTGCCAGCAGCTCAAAGGTAACCGACACTGAAGCTTTCTTT
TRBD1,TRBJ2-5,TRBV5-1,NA,CASSSTGGGETQYF,TGCGCCAGCAGCTCGACAGGGGGGGGAGAGACCCAGTACTTC
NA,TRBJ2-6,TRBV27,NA,CASSVYIGGRGANVLTF,TGTGCCAGCAGTGTCTACATAGGAGGTCGAGGGGCCAACGTCCTGACTTTC
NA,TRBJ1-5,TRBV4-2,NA,CASSQVARNQPQHF,TGTGCCAGCAGCCAAGTGGCACGCAATCAGCCCCAGCATTTT
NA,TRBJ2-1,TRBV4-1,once,CAWFSGEQFF,TGCGCCTGGTTCTCAGGGGAGCAGTTCTTC
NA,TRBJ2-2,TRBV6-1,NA,CASSDSRSTGELFF,TGTGCCAGCAGTGATAGTCGCTCCACCGGGGAGCTGTTTTTT
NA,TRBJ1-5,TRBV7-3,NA,CASSLGPNQPQHF,TGTGCCAGCAGCTTAGGGCCCAATCAGCCCCAGCATTTT
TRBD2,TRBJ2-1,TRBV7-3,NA,CASSLFSGGAYEQFF,TGTGCCAGCAGCTTATTTAGCGGGGGGGCCTATGAGCAGTTCTTC
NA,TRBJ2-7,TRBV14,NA,CASSLLPGRITYEQYF,TGTGCCAGCAGCCTCCTTCCGGGCCGGATAACCTACGAGCAGTACTTC
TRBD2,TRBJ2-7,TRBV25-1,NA,CASSDQNSGGLSYEQYF,TGTGCCAGCAGTGACCAGAATAGCGGGGGGCTTTCCTACGAGCAGTACTTC
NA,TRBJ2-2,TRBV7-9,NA,CASSIRDRDTGELFF,TGTGCCAGCAGCATAAGAGACAGAGACACCGGGGAGCTGTTTTTT
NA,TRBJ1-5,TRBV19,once,CASSSAHQPQHF,TGTGCCAGTAGTTCCGCTCACCAGCCCCAGCATTTT
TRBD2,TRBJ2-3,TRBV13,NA,CASSFGTSGGNTDTQYF,TGTGCCAGCAGCTTTGGGACTAGCGGGGGTAACACAGATACGCAGTATTTT
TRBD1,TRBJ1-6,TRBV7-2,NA,CASSLVWGGQTNSPLHF,TGTGCCAGCAGCTTAGTCTGGGGGGGACAGACAAATTCACCCCTCCACTTT
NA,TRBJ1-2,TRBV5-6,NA,CASSLYLQGQANYGYTF,TGTGCCAGCAGCTTGTACTTGCAGGGACAAGCTAACTATGGCTACACCTTC
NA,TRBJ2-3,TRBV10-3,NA,CAISRDQSTDTQYF,TGTGCCATCAGTAGGGACCAAAGCACAGATACGCAGTATTTT